This is a list of T cell receptor beta chains from one sample in a study of identical twins. TCRdb re-called the 5' RACE reads through MiXCR, storing one row per CDR3 protein. The sample consists of about 240,000 distinct CDR3 sequences, roughly 10% of them appearing once. The sequenced material came from memory T cells sorted from blood. The receptors derive from a man aged 50 to 60 in good health. Both conserved end residues are part of each CDR3. The D gene is left open where the match is weak. Clone size, where shown, is once, few, many, or a class for clones that have expanded.

J gene: TRBJ2-5
D gene: .
V gene: TRBV29-1
clone size: .
CDR3 protein: CSSLRGQETQYF
CDR3 DNA: TGCAGCTCGTTGCGGGGCCAAGAGACCCAGTACTTC

J gene: TRBJ2-5
D gene: .
V gene: TRBV12-3/TRBV12-4
clone size: .
CDR3 protein: CASSPLTGTQETQYF
CDR3 DNA: TGTGCCAGCAGTCCCCTCACAGGGACCCAAGAGACCCAGTACTTC

J gene: TRBJ1-3
D gene: .
V gene: TRBV9
clone size: .
CDR3 protein: CASSVAPGQFGNTIYF
CDR3 DNA: TGTGCCAGCAGCGTAGCGCCTGGACAGTTTGGAAACACCATATATTTT

J gene: TRBJ2-5
D gene: .
V gene: TRBV7-2
clone size: many
CDR3 protein: CASSLEVGEGTQYF
CDR3 DNA: TGTGCCAGCAGCTTAGAGGTGGGGGAAGGGACCCAGTACTTC

J gene: TRBJ2-1
D gene: TRBD2
V gene: TRBV20-1
clone size: many
CDR3 protein: CSAREASGSLKQFF
CDR3 DNA: TGCAGTGCTAGAGAAGCTAGCGGGAGTTTAAAGCAGTTCTTC

J gene: TRBJ2-1
D gene: .
V gene: TRBV5-6
clone size: few
CDR3 protein: CASSSGLREQFF
CDR3 DNA: TGTGCCAGCAGCTCGGGACTGAGGGAGCAGTTCTTC

J gene: TRBJ1-5
D gene: .
V gene: TRBV27
clone size: many
CDR3 protein: CASSPRDRGPQHF
CDR3 DNA: TGTGCCAGCAGTCCCCGAGACCGGGGGCCCCAGCATTTT

J gene: TRBJ2-5
D gene: .
V gene: TRBV25-1
clone size: once
CDR3 protein: CASSDGGRGPQETQYF
CDR3 DNA: TGTGCCAGCAGTGATGGTGGACGGGGGCCTCAAGAGACCCAGTACTTC

J gene: TRBJ2-2
D gene: TRBD1
V gene: TRBV10-3
clone size: few
CDR3 protein: CAISVQGAWDTGELFF
CDR3 DNA: TGTGCCATCAGTGTACAGGGGGCGTGGGACACCGGGGAGCTGTTTTTT

J gene: TRBJ2-2
D gene: TRBD1
V gene: TRBV20-1
clone size: .
CDR3 protein: CSARIRDRGGSDTGELFF
CDR3 DNA: TGCAGTGCTAGAATCCGGGACAGGGGGGGCAGCGACACCGGGGAGCTGTTTTTT

J gene: TRBJ1-1
D gene: TRBD1
V gene: TRBV6-6
clone size: .
CDR3 protein: CASSPRQGAEAFF
CDR3 DNA: TGTGCCAGCAGTCCCAGACAGGGGGCTGAAGCTTTCTTT

J gene: TRBJ2-1
D gene: .
V gene: TRBV29-1
clone size: .
CDR3 protein: CSAPTGGGSYNEQFF
CDR3 DNA: TGCAGCGCCCCAACAGGTGGGGGCTCCTACAATGAGCAGTTCTTC

J gene: TRBJ2-1
D gene: .
V gene: TRBV12-3/TRBV12-4
clone size: .
CDR3 protein: CASRSSGTNNEQFF
CDR3 DNA: TGTGCCAGCAGATCCTCCGGGACCAACAATGAGCAGTTCTTC

J gene: TRBJ2-7
D gene: .
V gene: TRBV20-1
clone size: .
CDR3 protein: CSARGLANYEQYF
CDR3 DNA: TGCAGTGCTAGAGGGCTAGCGAACTACGAGCAGTACTTC

J gene: TRBJ2-3
D gene: TRBD2
V gene: TRBV20-1
clone size: .
CDR3 protein: CSAPLGSGSLITQYF
CDR3 DNA: TGCAGTGCTCCGTTGGGGAGCGGGAGTCTGATTACGCAGTATTTT

J gene: TRBJ2-7
D gene: .
V gene: TRBV27
clone size: few
CDR3 protein: CASSLEGGLPYEQYF
CDR3 DNA: TGTGCCAGCAGTTTAGAGGGGGGGCTCCCCTACGAGCAGTACTTC

J gene: TRBJ2-7
D gene: TRBD2
V gene: TRBV15
clone size: few
CDR3 protein: CATSKSGGTSGRASTPYEQYF
CDR3 DNA: TGTGCCACCAGCAAAAGTGGCGGGACTAGCGGGAGGGCCTCAACCCCGTACGAGCAGTACTTC

J gene: TRBJ2-7
D gene: TRBD2
V gene: TRBV4-3
clone size: .
CDR3 protein: CASSQGGGRAYEQYF
CDR3 DNA: TGCGCCAGCAGCCAAGGGGGCGGGAGGGCCTACGAGCAGTACTTC

J gene: TRBJ2-1
D gene: .
V gene: TRBV6-1
clone size: few
CDR3 protein: CASSLTGAGYNEQFF
CDR3 DNA: TGTGCCAGCAGTCTAACAGGGGCGGGATACAATGAGCAGTTCTTC

J gene: TRBJ1-5
D gene: .
V gene: TRBV27
clone size: many
CDR3 protein: CASRDGPSSNQPQHF
CDR3 DNA: TGTGCCAGCAGAGACGGCCCGTCGAGCAATCAGCCCCAGCATTTT

J gene: TRBJ1-2
D gene: .
V gene: TRBV5-4
clone size: .
CDR3 protein: CASSLARFTNYGYTF
CDR3 DNA: TGTGCCAGCAGCTTGGCACGTTTCACTAACTATGGCTACACCTTC

J gene: TRBJ1-3
D gene: .
V gene: TRBV15
clone size: many
CDR3 protein: CATSWGRAGNTIYF
CDR3 DNA: TGTGCCACCAGCTGGGGGCGGGCTGGAAACACCATATATTTT

J gene: TRBJ1-5
D gene: TRBD1
V gene: TRBV20-1
clone size: many
CDR3 protein: CSARRQGASSNQPQHF
CDR3 DNA: TGCAGTGCTAGAAGACAGGGGGCTTCGAGCAATCAGCCCCAGCATTTT

J gene: TRBJ2-7
D gene: .
V gene: TRBV27
clone size: few
CDR3 protein: CASSKYTPYEQYF
CDR3 DNA: TGTGCCAGCAGCAAGTATACCCCCTACGAGCAGTACTTC

J gene: TRBJ1-2
D gene: .
V gene: TRBV4-3
clone size: many
CDR3 protein: CASSQDLGSSRGYTF
CDR3 DNA: TGCGCCAGCAGCCAAGATCTTGGCTCTTCCCGGGGCTACACCTTC

J gene: TRBJ2-5
D gene: .
V gene: TRBV7-9
clone size: .
CDR3 protein: CASSLESRQETQYF
CDR3 DNA: TGTGCCAGCAGCTTAGAGTCCAGGCAAGAGACCCAGTACTTC

J gene: TRBJ2-3
D gene: TRBD2
V gene: TRBV7-2
clone size: .
CDR3 protein: CASSLSGLAATITDTQYF
CDR3 DNA: TGTGCCAGCAGCTTAAGCGGACTAGCGGCTACAATCACAGATACGCAGTATTTT

J gene: TRBJ2-3
D gene: .
V gene: TRBV4-1
clone size: .
CDR3 protein: CASSHPLGIPGVPPNTQYF
CDR3 DNA: TGCGCCAGCAGCCACCCATTGGGCATTCCGGGCGTCCCTCCAAATACGCAGTATTTT

J gene: TRBJ2-3
D gene: TRBD2
V gene: TRBV5-1
clone size: .
CDR3 protein: CASSLGSSGGTDTQYF
CDR3 DNA: TGCGCCAGCAGCTTGGGTAGTAGCGGGGGTACAGATACGCAGTATTTT

J gene: TRBJ2-5
D gene: TRBD2
V gene: TRBV20-1
clone size: many
CDR3 protein: CSARDASGGLKTQYF
CDR3 DNA: TGCAGTGCTAGAGATGCTAGCGGGGGATTGAAGACCCAGTACTTC

J gene: TRBJ1-2
D gene: .
V gene: TRBV12-3/TRBV12-4
clone size: many
CDR3 protein: CASSWGDGYTF
CDR3 DNA: TGTGCCAGCAGTTGGGGAGATGGCTACACCTTC

J gene: TRBJ1-2
D gene: .
V gene: TRBV4-2
clone size: many
CDR3 protein: CASRIGGGYGYTF
CDR3 DNA: TGTGCCAGCAGAATCGGGGGAGGGTATGGCTACACCTTC

J gene: TRBJ2-2
D gene: .
V gene: TRBV7-2
clone size: .
CDR3 protein: CASSGPVGGRLSGELFF
CDR3 DNA: TGTGCCAGCAGCGGGCCCGTGGGGGGGCGCTTATCCGGGGAGCTGTTTTTT

J gene: TRBJ2-1
D gene: .
V gene: TRBV18
clone size: few
CDR3 protein: CASSRSEGHHNEQFF
CDR3 DNA: TGTGCCAGCTCCCGATCGGAGGGTCATCACAATGAGCAGTTCTTC

J gene: TRBJ2-7
D gene: TRBD2
V gene: TRBV2
clone size: many
CDR3 protein: CASSEGEGTRGYEQYF
CDR3 DNA: TGTGCCAGCAGTGAAGGGGAAGGGACTAGAGGCTACGAGCAGTACTTC

J gene: TRBJ2-1
D gene: TRBD2
V gene: TRBV5-1
clone size: few
CDR3 protein: CASSSGLAVLSSYNEQFF
CDR3 DNA: TGCGCCAGCAGCTCGGGACTAGCGGTTTTAAGCTCCTACAATGAGCAGTTCTTC

J gene: TRBJ1-2
D gene: .
V gene: TRBV4-3
clone size: .
CDR3 protein: CASSQEIGGTYGYTF
CDR3 DNA: TGCGCCAGCAGCCAAGAAATAGGGGGGACCTATGGCTACACCTTC

J gene: TRBJ2-3
D gene: TRBD2
V gene: TRBV5-1
clone size: many
CDR3 protein: CASSLGRGGTDTQYF
CDR3 DNA: TGCGCCAGCAGCTTGGGGCGGGGGGGCACAGATACGCAGTATTTT

J gene: TRBJ2-7
D gene: .
V gene: TRBV20-1
clone size: few
CDR3 protein: CSATPQGVFSYEQYF
CDR3 DNA: TGCAGTGCGACACCTCAAGGTGTTTTCTCCTACGAGCAGTACTTC

J gene: TRBJ2-3
D gene: TRBD2
V gene: TRBV7-8
clone size: .
CDR3 protein: CASSGGGGGRTDTQYF
CDR3 DNA: TGTGCCAGCAGCGGAGGTGGCGGGGGGCGGACAGATACGCAGTATTTT

J gene: TRBJ1-2
D gene: .
V gene: TRBV7-8
clone size: many
CDR3 protein: CASSLVGGGYTF
CDR3 DNA: TGTGCCAGCAGCTTAGTTGGGGGTGGCTACACCTTC

J gene: TRBJ1-4
D gene: TRBD1
V gene: TRBV5-1
clone size: few
CDR3 protein: CASSFTGGTEKLFF
CDR3 DNA: TGCGCCAGCAGCTTCACAGGGGGTACTGAAAAACTGTTTTTT

J gene: TRBJ2-2
D gene: TRBD2
V gene: TRBV5-1
clone size: many
CDR3 protein: CASSLRIAGGPLTGELFF
CDR3 DNA: TGCGCCAGCAGCTTGCGTATAGCGGGAGGGCCGCTGACCGGGGAGCTGTTTTTT

J gene: TRBJ2-1
D gene: .
V gene: TRBV12-3/TRBV12-4
clone size: few
CDR3 protein: CASSHPGVKGIRLYNEQFF
CDR3 DNA: TGTGCCAGCAGTCACCCCGGGGTCAAGGGAATCAGGCTGTACAATGAGCAGTTCTTC

J gene: TRBJ2-7
D gene: .
V gene: TRBV3-1
clone size: many
CDR3 protein: CASSQATYTGYEQYF
CDR3 DNA: TGTGCCAGCAGCCAAGCCACCTATACAGGCTACGAGCAGTACTTC

J gene: TRBJ2-2
D gene: TRBD1
V gene: TRBV6-1
clone size: .
CDR3 protein: CASKSTGANTGELFF
CDR3 DNA: TGTGCCAGCAAATCGACAGGGGCGAACACCGGGGAGCTGTTTTTT

J gene: TRBJ1-2
D gene: .
V gene: TRBV27
clone size: .
CDR3 protein: CASKGLYYGYTF
CDR3 DNA: TGTGCCAGCAAGGGACTCTACTATGGCTACACCTTC

J gene: TRBJ2-7
D gene: TRBD1
V gene: TRBV27
clone size: many
CDR3 protein: CASSPRPGGDYEQYF
CDR3 DNA: TGTGCCAGCAGTCCTAGGCCAGGGGGCGACTACGAGCAGTACTTC

J gene: TRBJ2-7
D gene: .
V gene: TRBV14
clone size: many
CDR3 protein: CASSRAATYEQYF
CDR3 DNA: TGTGCCAGCAGCCGAGCAGCCACCTACGAGCAGTACTTC

J gene: TRBJ2-1
D gene: TRBD2
V gene: TRBV4-2
clone size: .
CDR3 protein: CASSQGSRLAYNYNEQLF
CDR3 DNA: TGTGCCAGCAGCCAAGGATCCAGACTAGCGTACAACTACAATGAGCAGCTCTTC

J gene: TRBJ1-5
D gene: .
V gene: TRBV28
clone size: many
CDR3 protein: CASTSFSWRGAYQPQHF
CDR3 DNA: TGTGCCAGCACCTCATTCTCGTGGAGGGGGGCCTATCAGCCCCAGCATTTT

J gene: TRBJ1-3
D gene: .
V gene: TRBV20-1
clone size: .
CDR3 protein: CSASSGSRGNTIYF
CDR3 DNA: TGCAGTGCTTCTTCAGGGAGCCGGGGAAACACCATATATTTT

J gene: TRBJ1-2
D gene: .
V gene: TRBV6-1
clone size: many
CDR3 protein: CASRPGTAYGYTF
CDR3 DNA: TGTGCCAGCAGACCGGGGACGGCCTATGGCTACACCTTC

J gene: TRBJ2-3
D gene: .
V gene: TRBV7-2
clone size: .
CDR3 protein: CASSFTGTYTDTQYF
CDR3 DNA: TGTGCCAGCAGCTTTACGGGAACCTACACAGATACGCAGTATTTT

J gene: TRBJ2-7
D gene: .
V gene: TRBV5-1
clone size: few
CDR3 protein: CASSLGSSFYEQYF
CDR3 DNA: TGCGCCAGCAGCTTGGGGTCTAGTTTCTACGAGCAGTACTTC